The T cell receptor (beta chain) under discussion was sequenced for a study of blood T cells in healthy people across ages. Staff drew 9 to 10 milliliters of peripheral blood from each donor. The authors ran a second PCR of 7 to 11 cycles using a sample-barcoded 5' primer and a J-beta primer mix. TCRdb recomputed calls from the 5' RACE reads with MiXCR, one row per CDR3 protein. Among roughly 2 million distinct CDR3 sequences listed, roughly 49% were seen once. From germline, CDR1 is SGHVS and CDR2 FNYEAQ. The CDR3 loop spans 16 amino acids. The V gene lost 1 base and the J gene lost 3 bases, with 15 bases spanning the gap.

The chain links TRBV7-6 to TRBJ2-5; tentative D call: TRBD2 (6 bases). This TCR came from a woman between 40 and 50 years old in good health. The sequenced sample was blood. The CDR3 DNA reads as TGTGCCAGCAGCTTAGGATGGGCGGGGAGCGAAGAGACCCAGTACTTC. Translating it yields CASSLGWAGSEETQYF.